This T cell receptor (beta chain) is drawn from a study of blood T cell repertoires in COVID-19. As for the study in general: From the United States, Italy and Spain came samples of acute and convalescent COVID-19. Sample material is recorded as cDNA or gDNA derived from T cells, B-cell-depleted T cells, or PBMCs.

Germline-derived CDR1 and CDR2 are SGHTA and FQGTGA. The CDR3 loop spans 13 amino acids. The V end was cut by 1 base, the J end by 4 bases, with 5 bases between. Original processing notes: Using reference gene primer amplification, nucleated cell counts were estimated. TCRdb's copy holds only in-frame clones and misses some; the assay was immunoSEQ multiplex PCR. Clone size and V and J calls were adopted from that table, with D and trimming inferred from the DNA. The sample holds some 51,000 clones, approximately 90% seen once. Sequenced: peripheral blood. The V gene is TRBV7-3, the J gene TRBJ1-3, with D hard to call. This receptor was taken from a man aged 45-65 years with active COVID-19. This CDR3 is CASSLSQGNTIYF. In nucleotides, the CDR3 is TGTGCCAGCAGCTTAAGTCAAGGAAACACCATATATTTT.